This T cell receptor (beta chain) was identified during a study of Ad26.COV2.S vaccination and SARS-CoV-2 variants. Study as a whole: Donor got 5x10^10 or 1x10^11 viral particles of Ad26.COV2.S.

TCRdb keeps only in-frame clones here, not all; method: immunoSEQ multiplex PCR. The data contain under 600,000 clones, nearly 90% of them singletons. With respect to this clone: The antigen is undetermined.

Described treatment: roughly 19 received Ad26.COV2.S at low or high dose, single or two shots; about 5 received placebo; per-sample allocation not given. Sampling occurred on day 63 after the first vaccine or placebo injection. Vaccination employed an Ad26 vector expressing the Wuhan-strain SARS-CoV-2 spike. Findings of the study overall: Spike-specific TCR breadth was greater after Ad26.COV2.S than placebo. Spike-specific responses of CD8+ and CD4+ T cells were reported to display substantial breadth after vaccination.

V lost 4 bases and J 5 bases, leaving 21 bases between the germline ends. This CDR3 contains 17 residues. From germline, CDR1 is MGHRA and CDR2 YSYEKL. The sequenced sample was peripheral blood, obtained in a trial of Ad26.COV2.S vaccine versus placebo. The chain recombines TRBV4-1 with TRBJ2-1; D is perhaps TRBD1 (6 bases). The TCR was taken from a person between 18 and 59 years old who received the Ad26.COV2.S COVID-19 vaccine or a placebo. This CDR3 reads CASSPLNWGRGNNEQFF. The CDR3 DNA reads TGCGCCAGCAGCCCCTTGAATTGGGGGCGAGGCAACAATGAGCAGTTCTTC.